The source of this T cell receptor (beta chain) is a study of blood T cell repertoires in COVID-19 (dated by TCRdb to about 2020). Broadly, across the study: Samples from collaborators originated in the United States, Italy and Spain and spanned both the acute and convalescent phases of COVID-19. Samples came from the ongoing ImmuneRACE study (first 160 participants) plus 1,254 subjects from 6 global collaborators. Deeply sampled blood TCRbeta repertoires from subjects exposed to, actively infected with, or recovered from COVID-19 were included in the dataset. The material from the prospective study consisted of cDNA or gDNA derived from T cells, B-cell-depleted T cells, or PBMCs. Sample metadata almost always included a de-identified subject ID, COVID-19 status, age in years and sex. Where HLA class I and class II types were available, the types were taken from metadata supplied by the sample provider, not from assay-based typing. The repertoires were made available in a free public database intended to serve as a resource for research on the immune response to SARS-CoV-2. Points the paper makes about the study in general: Clinical and demographic metadata were provided uncurated, with the amount varying by source and participant.

At one collaborating source in Seattle, patients were enrolled during active infection and were followed longitudinally through the course of disease. Collaborating institutions collected whole blood in K2EDTA tubes following their own protocols. For TCRbeta analysis, collaborator samples were shipped as frozen whole blood, as isolated PBMCs, or as DNA extracted from either sample type. A note on this clone: Its antigen is unknown. No base qualities exist here, and no much larger clone lies one base off it.

Compared with germline, V lacks 0 bases and J lacks 4 bases; bases without a gene match: 7. The CDR3 measures 16 amino acids from cysteine to phenylalanine. CDR3 DNA is the only sequence kept; it has 48 bases, read in frame from the first base. The germline V gene sets CDR1 to SQVTM and CDR2 to ANQGSEA. TCRbeta CDR3 regions were amplified from genomic DNA using the immunoSEQ Assay, a bias-controlled multiplex PCR. As for the original processing: The number of nucleated cells in each sample was estimated by amplification of reference gene primers within the assay. Sequence reads were collapsed and filtered to measure the absolute abundance of every unique TCRbeta CDR3 rearrangement. Productive Simpson clonality was computed per sample as the square root of Simpson's diversity index over productive rearrangements. TCRdb limited this immuneACCESS table to in-frame rearrangements with V and J called. A share of clones is missing; checked studies link under half to unresolved V genes, and the rest is unexplained. For V, J and clone size, that table is used; D and trimming come from the DNA. A total of over 450,000 clones appear in this sample, 85% to 90% of them only once. Jointly, the top ten make up around 0.95% of the sample.

Here the chain combines TRBV29-1 and TRBJ2-1; TRBD2 aligns with 9 central bases. Specimen: peripheral blood. This sequence originates from a young man with COVID-19, enrolled during active disease. The CDR3 corresponds to CSVEEGASGTYNEQFF. The nucleotides are TGCAGCGTTGAAGAGGGTGCTAGCGGGACATACAATGAGCAGTTCTTC.